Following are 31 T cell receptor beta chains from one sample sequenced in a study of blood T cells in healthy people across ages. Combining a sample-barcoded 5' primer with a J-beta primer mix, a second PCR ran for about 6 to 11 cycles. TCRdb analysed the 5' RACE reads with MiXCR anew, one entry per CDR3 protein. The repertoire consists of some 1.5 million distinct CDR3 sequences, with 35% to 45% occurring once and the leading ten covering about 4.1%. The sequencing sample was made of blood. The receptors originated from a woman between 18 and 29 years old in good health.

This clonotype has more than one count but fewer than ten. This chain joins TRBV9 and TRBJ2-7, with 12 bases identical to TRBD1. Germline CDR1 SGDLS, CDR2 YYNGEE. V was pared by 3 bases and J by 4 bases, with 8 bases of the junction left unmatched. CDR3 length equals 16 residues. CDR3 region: CASSAPGQGAWYEQYF. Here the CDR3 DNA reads TGTGCCAGCAGCGCCCCGGGACAGGGGGCTTGGTACGAGCAGTACTTC.

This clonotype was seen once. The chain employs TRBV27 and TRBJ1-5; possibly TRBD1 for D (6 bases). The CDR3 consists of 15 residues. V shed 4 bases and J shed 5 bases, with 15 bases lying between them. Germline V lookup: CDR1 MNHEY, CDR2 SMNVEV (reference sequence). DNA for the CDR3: TGTGCCAGCAGTTGGAACGGGGGGCAGGATCAGCCCCAGCATTTT. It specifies CASSWNGGQDQPQHF.

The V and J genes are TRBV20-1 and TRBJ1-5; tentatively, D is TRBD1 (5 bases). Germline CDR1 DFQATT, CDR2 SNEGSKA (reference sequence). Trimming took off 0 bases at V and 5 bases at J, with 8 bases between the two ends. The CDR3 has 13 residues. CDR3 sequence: CSARETEYQPQHF. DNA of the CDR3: TGCAGTGCTAGAGAGACAGAATATCAGCCCCAGCATTTT.

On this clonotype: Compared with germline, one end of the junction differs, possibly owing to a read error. The CDR3 DNA reads TGTGCCAACAGTGAATTACCGCGGGACTTATACAATGAGCAGTTCTTC. Residues: CANSELPRDLYNEQFF. This sequence joins TRBV25-1 and TRBJ2-1; perhaps TRBD2 as D (6 bases). This CDR3 region has 16 residues. The germline CDR1 and CDR2 sequences are MGHDK and SYGVNS.

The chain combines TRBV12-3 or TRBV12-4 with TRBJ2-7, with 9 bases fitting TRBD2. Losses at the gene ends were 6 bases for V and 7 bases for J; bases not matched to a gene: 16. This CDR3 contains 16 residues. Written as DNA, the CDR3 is TGTGCCAGCAGCCCGTCGATTAGCGGGGGTGACAATGAGCAGTACTTC. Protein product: CASSPSISGGDNEQYF.

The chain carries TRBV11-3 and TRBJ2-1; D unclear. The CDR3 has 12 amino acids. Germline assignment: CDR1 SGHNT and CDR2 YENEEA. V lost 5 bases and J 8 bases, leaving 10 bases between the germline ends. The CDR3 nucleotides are TGTGCCAGCAGCGCTAGAGATGATGAGCAGTTCTTC. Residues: CASSARDDEQFF.

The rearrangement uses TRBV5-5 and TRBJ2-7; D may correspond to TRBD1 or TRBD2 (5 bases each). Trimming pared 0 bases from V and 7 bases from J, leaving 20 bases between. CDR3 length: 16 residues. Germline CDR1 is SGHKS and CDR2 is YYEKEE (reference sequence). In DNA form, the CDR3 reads TGTGCCAGCAGCTTGGATCCGGGACGCTCCTACAATGAGCAGTACTTC. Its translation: CASSLDPGRSYNEQYF.

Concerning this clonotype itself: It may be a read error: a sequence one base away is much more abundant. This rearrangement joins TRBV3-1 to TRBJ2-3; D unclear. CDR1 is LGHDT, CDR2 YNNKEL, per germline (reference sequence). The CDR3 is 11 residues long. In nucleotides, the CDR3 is TGTGCCACCAGCCAACGGGATACGCAGTATTTT. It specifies CATSQRDTQYF.

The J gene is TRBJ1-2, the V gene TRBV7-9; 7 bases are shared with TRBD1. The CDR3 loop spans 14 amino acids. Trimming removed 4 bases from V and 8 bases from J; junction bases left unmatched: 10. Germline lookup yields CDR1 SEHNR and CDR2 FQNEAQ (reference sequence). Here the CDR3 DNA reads TGTGCCAGCAGCTGGTTTCAGGGGGGTGGCGGCTACACCTTC. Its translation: CASSWFQGGGGYTF.

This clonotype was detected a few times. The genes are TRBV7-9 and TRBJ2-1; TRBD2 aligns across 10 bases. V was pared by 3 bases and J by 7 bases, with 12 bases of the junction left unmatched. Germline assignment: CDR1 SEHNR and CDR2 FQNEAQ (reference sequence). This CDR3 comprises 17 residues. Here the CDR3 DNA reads TGTGCCAGCAGCTTCAAAACGGCTAGCGGGAGAAGGAATGAGCAGTTCTTC. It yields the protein CASSFKTASGRRNEQFF.

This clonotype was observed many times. The CDR3 nucleotides are TGTGCCAGCCGACGGGACAGGGGCTACAATGAGCAGTTCTTC. Translated: CASRRDRGYNEQFF. V usage is TRBV6-1 and J usage is TRBJ2-1; 10 bases match TRBD1. The CDR3 length is 14 residues. The germline V gene has CDR1 MNHNS and CDR2 SASEGT. V was clipped by 8 bases and J by 3 bases; unmatched bases: 4.

Written as DNA, the CDR3 is TGTGCCTGGACTAGCGGACAAGAGACCCAGTACTTC. It yields the protein CAWTSGQETQYF. The J gene is TRBJ2-5, the V gene TRBV30, with TRBD2 identical over 7 bases. The V and J ends lost 4 bases and 2 bases, in that order; junction bases with no gene match: 1. This CDR3 is 12 amino acids long. Germline CDR1 reads GTSNPN; CDR2 reads SVGIG (reference sequence). Combining the CDR3 with reference TRBV30 and TRBJ2-5 gives the whole variable domain SQTIHQWPATLVQPVGSPLSLECTVEGTSNPNLYWYRQAAGRGLQLLFYSVGIGQISSEVPQNLSASRPQDRQFILSSKKLLLSDSGFYLCAWTSGQETQYFGPGTRLLVL.

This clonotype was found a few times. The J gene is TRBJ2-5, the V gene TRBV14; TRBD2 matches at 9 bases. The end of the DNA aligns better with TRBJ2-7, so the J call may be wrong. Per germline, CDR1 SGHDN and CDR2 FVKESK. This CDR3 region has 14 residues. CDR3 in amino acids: CASSLVAGANEQYF. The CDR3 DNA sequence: TGTGCCAGCAGCCTCGTAGCGGGGGCCAACGAGCAGTACTTC.

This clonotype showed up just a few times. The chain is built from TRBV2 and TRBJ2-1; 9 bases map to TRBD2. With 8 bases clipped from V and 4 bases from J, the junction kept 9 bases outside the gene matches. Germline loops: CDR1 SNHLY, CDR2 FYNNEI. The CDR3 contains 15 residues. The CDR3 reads CASVSSGITYNEQFF. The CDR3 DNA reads TGTGCCAGCGTATCTAGCGGGATTACGTACAATGAGCAGTTCTTC. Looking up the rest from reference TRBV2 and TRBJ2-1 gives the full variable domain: EPEVTQTPSHQVTQMGQEVILRCVPISNHLYFYWYRQILGQKVEFLVSFYNNEISEKSEIFDDQFSVERPDGSNFTLKIRSTKLEDSAMYFCASVSSGITYNEQFFGPGTRLTVL.

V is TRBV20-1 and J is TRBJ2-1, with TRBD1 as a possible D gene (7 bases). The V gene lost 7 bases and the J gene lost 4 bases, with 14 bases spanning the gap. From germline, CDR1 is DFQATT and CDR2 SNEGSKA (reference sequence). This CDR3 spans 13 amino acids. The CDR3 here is CSVRGDRYNEQFF. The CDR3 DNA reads TGCAGTGTCAGGGGGGATCGGTACAATGAGCAGTTCTTC.

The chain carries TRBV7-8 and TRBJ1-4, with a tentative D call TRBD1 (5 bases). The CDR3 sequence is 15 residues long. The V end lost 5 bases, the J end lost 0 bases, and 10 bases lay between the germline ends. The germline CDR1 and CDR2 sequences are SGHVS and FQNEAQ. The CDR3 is CASSPSGATNEKLFF. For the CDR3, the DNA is TGTGCCAGCAGCCCCTCGGGGGCAACTAATGAAAAACTGTTTTTT.

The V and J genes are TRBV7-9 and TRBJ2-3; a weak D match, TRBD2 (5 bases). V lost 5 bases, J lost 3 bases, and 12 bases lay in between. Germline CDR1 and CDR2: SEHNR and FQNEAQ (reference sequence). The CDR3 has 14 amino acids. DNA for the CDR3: TGTGCCAGCAGCCGGACTGCACAAACAGATACGCAGTATTTT. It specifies CASSRTAQTDTQYF.

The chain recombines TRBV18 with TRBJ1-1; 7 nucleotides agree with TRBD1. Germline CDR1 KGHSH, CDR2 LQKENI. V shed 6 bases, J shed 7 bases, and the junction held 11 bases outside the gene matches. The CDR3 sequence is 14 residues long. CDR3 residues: CASSRERGHDEAFF. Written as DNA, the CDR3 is TGTGCCAGCTCCCGGGAGAGGGGGCATGATGAAGCTTTCTTT.

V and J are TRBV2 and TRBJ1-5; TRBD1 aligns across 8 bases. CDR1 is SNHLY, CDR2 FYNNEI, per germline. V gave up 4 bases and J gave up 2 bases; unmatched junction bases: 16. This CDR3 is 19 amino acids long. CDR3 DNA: TGTGCCAGCAGTGCGGGACAAGACAGGGGAGGGTTTGGCAATCAGCCCCAGCATTTT. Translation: CASSAGQDRGGFGNQPQHF.

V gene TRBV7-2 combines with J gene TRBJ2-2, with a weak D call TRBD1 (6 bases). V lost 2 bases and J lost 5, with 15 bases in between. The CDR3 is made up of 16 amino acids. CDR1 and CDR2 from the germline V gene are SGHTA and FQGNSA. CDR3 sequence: CASSLYGQPTTGELFF. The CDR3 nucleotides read TGTGCCAGCAGCTTATACGGACAGCCAACAACCGGGGAGCTGTTTTTT.

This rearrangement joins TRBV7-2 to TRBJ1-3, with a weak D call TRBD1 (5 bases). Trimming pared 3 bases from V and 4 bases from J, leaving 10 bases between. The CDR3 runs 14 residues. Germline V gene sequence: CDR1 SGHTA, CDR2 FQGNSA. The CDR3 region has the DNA TGTGCCAGCAGCTTGGTTCAGGGAGGAAACACCATATATTTT. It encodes CASSLVQGGNTIYF.

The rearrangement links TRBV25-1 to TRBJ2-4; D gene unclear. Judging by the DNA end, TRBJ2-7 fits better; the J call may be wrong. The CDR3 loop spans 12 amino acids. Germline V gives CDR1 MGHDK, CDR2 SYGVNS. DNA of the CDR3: TGTGCCAGCAGTGCTAGTTTCTACGAGCAGTACTTC. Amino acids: CASSASFYEQYF.

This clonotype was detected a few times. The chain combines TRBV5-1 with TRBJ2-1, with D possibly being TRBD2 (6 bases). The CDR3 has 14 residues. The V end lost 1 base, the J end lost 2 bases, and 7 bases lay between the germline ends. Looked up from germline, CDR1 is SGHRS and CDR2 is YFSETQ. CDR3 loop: CASSLTSTYNEQFF. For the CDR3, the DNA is TGCGCCAGCAGCTTGACTAGCACCTACAATGAGCAGTTCTTC.

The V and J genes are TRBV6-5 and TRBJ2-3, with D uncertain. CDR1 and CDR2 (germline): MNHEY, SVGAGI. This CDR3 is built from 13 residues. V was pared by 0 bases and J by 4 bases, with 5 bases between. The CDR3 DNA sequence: TGTGCCAGCAGTTACTCGAGCGCAGATACGCAGTATTTT. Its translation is CASSYSSADTQYF.

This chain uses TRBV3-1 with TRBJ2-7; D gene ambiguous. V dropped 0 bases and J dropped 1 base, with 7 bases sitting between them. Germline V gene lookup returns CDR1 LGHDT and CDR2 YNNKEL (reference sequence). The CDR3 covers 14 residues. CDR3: CASSQDDRSYEQYF. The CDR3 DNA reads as TGTGCCAGCAGCCAAGACGACCGTTCCTACGAGCAGTACTTC.

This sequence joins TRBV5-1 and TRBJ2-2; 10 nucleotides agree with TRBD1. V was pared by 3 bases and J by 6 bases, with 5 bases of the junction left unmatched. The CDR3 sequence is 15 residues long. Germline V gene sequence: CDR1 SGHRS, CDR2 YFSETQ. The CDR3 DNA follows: TGCGCCAGCAGCTCGACAGGGGGCCTCCCCGGGGAGCTGTTTTTT. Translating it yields CASSSTGGLPGELFF.

The DNA of the CDR3 is TGTGCCAGCAGCTTAAACAGGGACGGCTACACCTTC. It encodes CASSLNRDGYTF. The V call is TRBV7-2, the J call TRBJ1-2, with D perhaps TRBD1 (6 bases). Germline V lookup: CDR1 SGHTA, CDR2 FQGNSA. Deletions cut 2 bases from V and 8 bases from J, with 9 bases between. This CDR3 is 12 amino acids long.

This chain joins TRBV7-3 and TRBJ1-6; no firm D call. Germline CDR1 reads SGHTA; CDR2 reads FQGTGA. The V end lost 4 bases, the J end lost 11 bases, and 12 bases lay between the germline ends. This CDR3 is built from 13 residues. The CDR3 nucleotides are TGTGCCAGCAGCTCAGGATCCGGCACACCCCTCCACTTT. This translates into CASSSGSGTPLHF. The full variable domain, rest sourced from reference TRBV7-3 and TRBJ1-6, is GAGVSQTPSNKVTEKGKYVELRCDPISGHTALYWYRQSLGQGPEFLIYFQGTGAADDSGLPNDRFFAVRPEGSVSTLKIQRTERGDSAVYLCASSSGSGTPLHFGNGTRLTVT.

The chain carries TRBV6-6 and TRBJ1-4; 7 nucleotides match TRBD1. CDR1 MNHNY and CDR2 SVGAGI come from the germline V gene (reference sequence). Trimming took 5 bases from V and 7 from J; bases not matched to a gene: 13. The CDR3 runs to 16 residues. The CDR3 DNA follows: TGTGCCAGCAGTGACCTAGACAGGGCGTTACTTGAAAAACTGTTTTTT. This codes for CASSDLDRALLEKLFF.

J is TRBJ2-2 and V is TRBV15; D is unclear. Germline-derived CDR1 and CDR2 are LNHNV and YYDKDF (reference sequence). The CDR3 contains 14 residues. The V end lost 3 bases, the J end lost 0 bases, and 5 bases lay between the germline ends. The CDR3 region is CATSSRANTGELFF. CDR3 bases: TGTGCCACCAGCAGTAGGGCGAACACCGGGGAGCTGTTTTTT.

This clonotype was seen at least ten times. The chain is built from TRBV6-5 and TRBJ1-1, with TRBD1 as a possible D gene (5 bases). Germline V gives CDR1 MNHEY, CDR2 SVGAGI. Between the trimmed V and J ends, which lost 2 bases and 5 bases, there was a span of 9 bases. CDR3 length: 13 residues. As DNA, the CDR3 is TGTGCCAGCAGTTACAGGGGAGGGACTGAAGCTTTCTTT. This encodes CASSYRGGTEAFF.